This T cell receptor beta chain was identified during a study of a mutant IDH1 vaccine in newly diagnosed glioma. The time point denotes: week 47, end of study. All doses held 300 ug of mutant IDH1 20-mer peptide, with topical imiquimod. Patients had eight vaccinations, in weeks 1, 3, 5, 7, 11, 15, 19 and 23. Each astrocytoma in the donors was new, WHO grade 3 or 4, IDH1-mutant and ATRX-lost. Of note for this clone: The antigen is unknown. The junction differs from germline at one of its ends, possibly a read error.

Here immunoSEQ multiplex PCR was the method, and the copy in TCRdb shows in-frame clones only, minus some. The sample records tens of thousands of clones, roughly 89% being singletons. This sequence was found in a middle-aged man with glioma. This sample comprised PBMCs, obtained from a glioma patient whose treatment included an IDH1 peptide vaccine.

The CDR3 loop reads CASSEERGTAFRF. The CDR3 DNA reads TGTGCCAGCAGTGAAGAGAGGGGGACAGCCTTCCGCTTT. This chain uses TRBV6-1 with TRBJ1-6; TRBD1 matches 7 bases. From germline, CDR1 is MNHNS and CDR2 SASEGT. The CDR3 totals 13 residues.